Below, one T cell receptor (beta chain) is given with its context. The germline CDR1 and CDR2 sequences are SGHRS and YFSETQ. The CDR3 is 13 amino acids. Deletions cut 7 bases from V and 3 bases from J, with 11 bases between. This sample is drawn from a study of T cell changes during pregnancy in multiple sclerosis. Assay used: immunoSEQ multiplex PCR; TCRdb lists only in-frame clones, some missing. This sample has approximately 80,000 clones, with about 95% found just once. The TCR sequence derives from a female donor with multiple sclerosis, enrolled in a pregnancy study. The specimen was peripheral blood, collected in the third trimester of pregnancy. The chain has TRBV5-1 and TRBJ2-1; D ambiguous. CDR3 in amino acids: CASRGPYYNEQFF. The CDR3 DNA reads TGCGCCAGCCGCGGCCCTTACTACAATGAGCAGTTCTTC.